This T cell receptor beta chain is from a study of post-analysis software for immune sequencing data. Broader study findings: Analysis by F measure revealed that same-batch samples clustered strongly together. Patients used several TRBV segments, including TRBV5-6, TRBV5-1 and TRBV20-1, more often than controls.

Worth noting for this clonotype: Its antigen is not known.

The library was made from cDNA and included unique molecular identifiers. Between about 0.85 and 10 million T cells gave rise to a few hundred thousand cDNA molecules. TCRdb re-derived calls from the PCR reads in MiXCR, one entry per CDR3 protein. This sample has about 680,000 distinct CDR3 sequences, with roughly three fifths found just once. V dropped 0 bases and J dropped 1; count of bases not matched to a gene: 1. The CDR3 consists of 14 residues. Per the germline V gene, CDR1 is DFQATT and CDR2 is SNEGSKA (reference sequence). Sequenced material: blood. The chain joins TRBV20-1 to TRBJ2-5; 8 positions agree with TRBD2. The sequence was collected from a girl aged 2-9 years with multiple sclerosis. CDR3 nucleotides: TGCAGTGCTAGAGATAGCGGGGTCCAAGAGACCCAGTACTTC. Translation: CSARDSGVQETQYF.